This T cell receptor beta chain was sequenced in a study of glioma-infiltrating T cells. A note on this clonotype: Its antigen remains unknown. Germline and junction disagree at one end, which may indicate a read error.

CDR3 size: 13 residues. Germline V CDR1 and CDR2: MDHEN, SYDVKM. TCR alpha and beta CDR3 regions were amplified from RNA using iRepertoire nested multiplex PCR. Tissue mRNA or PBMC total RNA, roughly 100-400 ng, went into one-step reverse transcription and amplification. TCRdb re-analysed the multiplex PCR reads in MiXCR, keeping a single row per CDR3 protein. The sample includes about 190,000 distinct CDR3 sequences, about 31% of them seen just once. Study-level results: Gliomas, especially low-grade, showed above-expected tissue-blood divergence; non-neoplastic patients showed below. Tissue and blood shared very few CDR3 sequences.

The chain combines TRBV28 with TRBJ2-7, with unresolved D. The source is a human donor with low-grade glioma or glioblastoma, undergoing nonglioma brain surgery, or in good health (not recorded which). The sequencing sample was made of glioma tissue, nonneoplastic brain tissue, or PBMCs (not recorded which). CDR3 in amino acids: CASRLSILYELYF. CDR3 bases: TGTGCCAGTCGCCTCTCGATCCTCTACGAGCTGTACTTC.